The subject of this entry is one T cell receptor beta chain. The target antigen is unknown. The data were obtained in a study of Ad26.COV2.S vaccination and SARS-CoV-2 variants. Study-wide points: Vaccine and placebo groups showed comparable non-spike TCR breadth.

The assay was immunoSEQ multiplex PCR, and TCRdb's table has in-frame clones only and misses some. The data contain roughly 700,000 clones, about 89% of them singletons. The treatment: roughly 19 received Ad26.COV2.S at low or high dose, single or two shots; 5 received placebo; per-sample allocation not given. The study sampled participants on day 63 after the first vaccine or placebo injection. The V segment lost 3 bases and the J segment 7 bases; nucleotides outside the gene matches: 6. The CDR3 sequence is 13 residues long. Germline V gene sequence: CDR1 SGHRS, CDR2 YFSETQ. This TCR was sampled from a person between 18 and 65 years old who received the Ad26.COV2.S COVID-19 vaccine or a placebo. V and J are TRBV5-1 and TRBJ2-7; 8 bases agree with TRBD1. The sequences come from peripheral blood, collected in a trial of Ad26.COV2.S vaccine versus placebo. CDR3 amino acids: CASSSDRAREQYF. DNA for the CDR3: TGCGCCAGCAGCTCGGACAGGGCGAGGGAGCAGTACTTC.